One and the same sample provided the 9 T cell receptor beta chains below, sequenced in a study of cytomegalovirus exposure and HLA in healthy donors. Using immunoSEQ multiplex PCR, the repertoire was profiled, and TCRdb retains in-frame clones only, with some absent. The data hold about 150,000 clones, with around 89% observed a single time. The sequencing sample was made of PBMCs. The origin of the receptors is a woman aged 25-40 years in good health and CMV-seropositive.

The chain recombines TRBV5-1 with TRBJ2-7; D not certain. V lost 5 bases and J 0 bases, leaving 15 bases between the germline ends. Germline lookup yields CDR1 SGHRS and CDR2 YFSETQ. This CDR3 is 15 amino acids long. DNA of the CDR3: TGCGCCAGCAGACCGGTCCCGGTAAGCTCCTACGAGCAGTACTTC. Translation: CASRPVPVSSYEQYF.

The V call is TRBV5-6, the J call TRBJ1-5; 8 nucleotides agree with TRBD1. CDR1 is SGHDT and CDR2 is YYEEEE in the germline V gene. The CDR3 length is 15 residues. V gave up 0 bases and J gave up 2 bases; unmatched junction bases: 1. DNA for the CDR3: TGTGCCAGCAGCTTGGCGGGACAGGGCAATCAGCCCCAGCATTTT. Residues: CASSLAGQGNQPQHF.

This chain joins TRBV29-1 and TRBJ2-3, with TRBD2 matching 11 bases. J gave up 4 bases and V 7 bases, and 4 bases lay outside the gene matches. Germline V lookup: CDR1 SQVTM, CDR2 ANQGSEA. The CDR3 loop spans 13 amino acids. The CDR3 protein is CSALAGGADTQYF. Here the CDR3 DNA reads TGCAGCGCCCTAGCGGGAGGCGCAGATACGCAGTATTTT.

The chain recombines TRBV2 with TRBJ2-2; 7 nucleotides agree with TRBD1. The CDR3 extends over 16 amino acids. V lost 1 base and J lost 0; bases outside the gene matches: 2. Germline values: CDR1 SNHLY, CDR2 FYNNEI. CDR3 nucleotide sequence: TGTGCCAGCAGTGAAGGGGACAGTGCGAACACCGGGGAGCTGTTTTTT. It is translated as CASSEGDSANTGELFF. Filled out from reference TRBV2 and TRBJ2-2, the complete variable domain reads EPEVTQTPSHQVTQMGQEVILRCVPISNHLYFYWYRQILGQKVEFLVSFYNNEISEKSEIFDDQFSVERPDGSNFTLKIRSTKLEDSAMYFCASSEGDSANTGELFFGEGSRLTVL.

The gene calls are TRBV6-6 and TRBJ1-2; D call uncertain. The CDR3 runs to 14 residues. The germline gives CDR1 MNHNY, CDR2 SVGAGI (reference sequence). Trimming took off 2 bases at V and 2 bases at J, with 9 bases between the two ends. In DNA form, the CDR3 reads TGTGCCAGCAGTTACGGGAGTACGAACTATGGCTACACCTTC. It yields the protein CASSYGSTNYGYTF.

V and J are TRBV9 and TRBJ2-3, with 10 bases matching TRBD2. V shed 4 bases, J shed 4 bases, and the junction held 9 bases outside the gene matches. CDR1 SGDLS and CDR2 YYNGEE come from the germline V gene. CDR3 length: 16 residues. Here the CDR3 DNA reads TGTGCCAGCAGCCAAGCGGGAGGGCAGGTCCCAGATACGCAGTATTTT. The encoded protein is CASSQAGGQVPDTQYF.

The chain links TRBV25-1 to TRBJ2-3; 9 nucleotides match TRBD2. In germline, CDR1 is MGHDK, CDR2 SYGVNS. The junction had 4 bases not matched to a gene; V was cut back by 3 bases and J by 3 bases. CDR3 size: 15 residues. CDR3 nucleotide sequence: TGTGCCAGCAGTGATAGTAGCGGGGGTACAGATACGCAGTATTTT. Protein sequence: CASSDSSGGTDTQYF.

The V gene is TRBV15, the J gene TRBJ1-1; 9 bases fit TRBD1. Germline V gene lookup returns CDR1 LNHNV and CDR2 YYDKDF (reference sequence). The CDR3 has 15 amino acids. The J segment lost 2 bases and the V segment lost 4 bases, leaving 5 bases of the junction unmatched. The CDR3 DNA is TGTGCCACCAGCACCCCGGGACAGGGTAACACTGAAGCTTTCTTT. Its protein is CATSTPGQGNTEAFF.

The V call is TRBV5-8, the J call TRBJ1-1; D is undetermined. Looked up from germline, CDR1 is SGHTS and CDR2 is YDEGEE. This CDR3 has 10 amino acids. The germline V and J ends were trimmed by 1 base and 10 bases, with 5 bases remaining between them. The CDR3 is CASSLRGAFF. In DNA, the CDR3 is TGTGCCAGCAGCTTGCGCGGAGCTTTCTTT.